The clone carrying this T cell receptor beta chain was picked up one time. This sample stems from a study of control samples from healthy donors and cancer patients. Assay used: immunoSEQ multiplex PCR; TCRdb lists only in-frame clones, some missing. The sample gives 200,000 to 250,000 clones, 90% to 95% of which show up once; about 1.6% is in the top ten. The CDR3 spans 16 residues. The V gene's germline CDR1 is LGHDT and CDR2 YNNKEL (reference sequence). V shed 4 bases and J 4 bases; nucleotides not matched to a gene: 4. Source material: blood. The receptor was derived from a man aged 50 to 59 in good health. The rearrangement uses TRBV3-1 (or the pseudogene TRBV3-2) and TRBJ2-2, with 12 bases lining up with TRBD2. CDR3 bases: TGTGCCAGCAGCCCTAGCGGGGGGGCGGGCACCGGGGAGCTGTTTTTT. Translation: CASSPSGGAGTGELFF.